The sequence of this T cell receptor beta chain was determined in a study of post-analysis software for immune sequencing data. Study as a whole: The courses of disease that were included comprised relapsing-remitting, secondary progressive and progressive-relapsing multiple sclerosis. Study observations and caveats: When the samples were clustered directly with F measure, those that had been prepared in the same batch showed strong co-clustering. A few TRBV segments occurring more often in patients than controls included TRBV5-6, TRBV5-1 and TRBV20-1. For normalized Chao1 diversity, multiple sclerosis patients scored significantly lower than controls did.

Unique molecular identifiers tagged the TCR beta cDNA libraries. T cells numbering 1 to 10 million gave rise to some 520,000 cDNA molecules. TCRdb reprocessed the PCR reads via MiXCR and lists one record per CDR3 protein. The repertoire holds about 380,000 distinct CDR3 sequences, with approximately 38% as singletons. Of note for this clonotype: The antigen is unknown.

V gave up 5 bases and J gave up 3 bases; unmatched junction bases: 12. Germline CDR1 SGHTA, CDR2 FQGNSA. The CDR3 loop spans 16 amino acids. This chain links TRBV7-2 with TRBJ2-7; TRBD1 aligns across 8 bases. The TCR was taken from a girl under 18 with multiple sclerosis. Sequencing was done on a sample of blood. DNA of the CDR3: TGTGCCAGCAGCGGGCCAGGGACAGGACCCTTCTACGAGCAGTACTTC. Translating gives CASSGPGTGPFYEQYF.